The clone carrying this T cell receptor beta chain was counted a single time. Antigen specificity is unknown. PCR amplification relied on 60 Vbeta primers (plus 13 Jbeta primers). Sequenced by immunoSEQ multiplex PCR; TCRdb stores in-frame clones only, minus some. Of around 230,000 clones in the sample, over 75% are singletons; the top ten hold around 1.9%. These data belong to a study of cytomegalovirus exposure and HLA in healthy donors. V was pared by 7 bases and J by 8 bases, with 15 bases of the junction left unmatched. The germline gives CDR1 MGHDK, CDR2 SYGVNS. The CDR3 covers 15 residues. Study-level findings and limits: Association of a missense DCLRE1C variant with TCR beta V- and J-gene trimming was reported in a later analysis.

This clonotype was obtained from a male donor in good health and CMV-seronegative. The source material was PBMCs. This rearrangement joins TRBV25-1 to TRBJ1-1; 8 bases are a match to TRBD1. CDR3 in amino acids: CASTRAGGASTEAFF. The CDR3 DNA follows: TGTGCCAGCACCCGGGCAGGGGGCGCTTCCACCGAAGCTTTCTTT.